The rows below give T cell receptor beta chains drawn from one sample of a study of T cell repertoires in cytomegalovirus infection. TCRdb redid the calling of the reads with MiXCR, one entry per CDR3 protein. The top ten clones hold approximately 53% of a sample with over 40,000 distinct CDR3 sequences, around 21% of them seen once. For these TCRs, the target antigens are not known. Source: CD8+ T cells from cultured PBMCs, taken from culture after CMV antigen stimulation. The source of these receptors is a human donor in good health (CMV status not recorded). Some clones in this sample may be carry-over from other donors' samples. CDR3s include the opening cysteine and the closing phenylalanine or tryptophan. D genes are given only for firm matches. Rows give clone size only sometimes, using once, few, many, or a class for an expanded clone.

J gene: TRBJ2-2
D gene: TRBD2
V gene: TRBV6-1
clone size: many
CDR3 protein: CASSVAGGTGELFF
CDR3 DNA: TGTGCCAGCAGTGTGGCGGGAGGCACCGGGGAGCTGTTTTTT

J gene: TRBJ2-2
D gene: TRBD2
V gene: TRBV28
clone size: few
CDR3 protein: CASSFWQGGPGELFF
CDR3 DNA: TGTGCCAGCAGTTTCTGGCAGGGAGGGCCCGGGGAGCTGTTTTTT

J gene: TRBJ2-1
D gene: TRBD2
V gene: TRBV6-5
clone size: many
CDR3 protein: CASSYGRGGGNEQFF
CDR3 DNA: TGTGCCAGCAGTTACGGGCGGGGGGGAGGTAATGAGCAGTTCTTC

J gene: TRBJ2-1
D gene: TRBD2
V gene: TRBV5-4
clone size: many
CDR3 protein: CASSFPGLGSYNEQFF
CDR3 DNA: TGTGCCAGCAGCTTTCCAGGACTAGGCTCCTACAATGAGCAGTTCTTC

J gene: TRBJ1-1
D gene: -
V gene: TRBV7-9
clone size: -
CDR3 protein: CASSPGAVDTEAFF
CDR3 DNA: TGTGCCAGCAGCCCGGGAGCGGTTGACACTGAAGCTTTCTTT

J gene: TRBJ2-5
D gene: -
V gene: TRBV12-3/TRBV12-4
clone size: -
CDR3 protein: CASSSESTPPTQYF
CDR3 DNA: TGTGCCAGCAGTTCCGAATCCACGCCGCCGACCCAGTACTTC

J gene: TRBJ1-1
D gene: TRBD1
V gene: TRBV2
clone size: -
CDR3 protein: CASRKDRGQNTEAFF
CDR3 DNA: TGTGCCAGCAGGAAGGACAGGGGGCAAAACACTGAAGCTTTCTTT

J gene: TRBJ1-1
D gene: -
V gene: TRBV12-3/TRBV12-4
clone size: many
CDR3 protein: CASSFPGNTEAFF
CDR3 DNA: TGTGCCAGCAGTTTTCCGGGGAACACTGAAGCTTTCTTT

J gene: TRBJ2-3
D gene: TRBD1
V gene: TRBV20-1
clone size: few
CDR3 protein: CSASILTGEDTQYF
CDR3 DNA: TGCAGTGCTTCTATACTAACAGGGGAAGATACGCAGTATTTT

J gene: TRBJ1-5
D gene: -
V gene: TRBV6-6
clone size: many
CDR3 protein: CASTSSPGFQPQHF
CDR3 DNA: TGTGCCAGCACCTCCTCGCCGGGATTCCAGCCCCAGCATTTT

J gene: TRBJ2-1
D gene: -
V gene: TRBV27
clone size: few
CDR3 protein: CASSPDILGNEQFF
CDR3 DNA: TGTGCCAGCAGCCCTGATATCCTCGGAAATGAGCAGTTCTTC

J gene: TRBJ2-7
D gene: -
V gene: TRBV7-6
clone size: few
CDR3 protein: CASSSGSTYEQYF
CDR3 DNA: TGTGCCAGCAGCTCGGGCAGCACCTACGAGCAGTACTTC

J gene: TRBJ2-7
D gene: TRBD1
V gene: TRBV6-6
clone size: -
CDR3 protein: CASSPRQGVTYEQYF
CDR3 DNA: TGTGCCAGCAGTCCCCGACAGGGTGTTACCTACGAGCAGTACTTC

J gene: TRBJ1-1
D gene: -
V gene: TRBV25-1
clone size: -
CDR3 protein: CASSDDKKALSEAFF
CDR3 DNA: TGTGCCAGCAGTGATGATAAGAAAGCACTTTCTGAAGCTTTCTTT

J gene: TRBJ1-4
D gene: -
V gene: TRBV11-2
clone size: many
CDR3 protein: CASSFDSHPNEKLFF
CDR3 DNA: TGTGCCAGCAGCTTCGACAGTCATCCTAATGAAAAACTGTTTTTT

J gene: TRBJ2-1
D gene: TRBD1
V gene: TRBV7-4
clone size: -
CDR3 protein: CASSFLGQTYNEQFF
CDR3 DNA: TGTGCCAGCAGCTTTCTGGGACAGACCTACAATGAGCAGTTCTTC

J gene: TRBJ2-4
D gene: -
V gene: TRBV27
clone size: few
CDR3 protein: CASRRGGAKNIQYF
CDR3 DNA: TGTGCCAGTAGGAGGGGGGGAGCCAAAAACATTCAGTACTTC

J gene: TRBJ1-5
D gene: -
V gene: TRBV6-2/TRBV6-3
clone size: few
CDR3 protein: CASSYSRDIWSNQPQHF
CDR3 DNA: TGTGCCAGCAGTTACTCGCGGGACATATGGAGCAATCAGCCCCAGCATTTT

J gene: TRBJ2-7
D gene: -
V gene: TRBV7-3
clone size: many
CDR3 protein: CASSLSGVREQYF
CDR3 DNA: TGTGCCAGCAGCTTATCGGGGGTGAGGGAGCAGTACTTC

J gene: TRBJ1-6
D gene: -
V gene: TRBV25-1
clone size: many
CDR3 protein: CASSWDRDNSPLHF
CDR3 DNA: TGTGCCAGCTCTTGGGACCGCGATAATTCACCCCTCCACTTT

J gene: TRBJ2-7
D gene: -
V gene: TRBV6-1
clone size: many
CDR3 protein: CASSTGQYRYEQYF
CDR3 DNA: TGTGCCAGCAGTACCGGACAGTATCGGTACGAGCAGTACTTC

J gene: TRBJ2-7
D gene: TRBD2
V gene: TRBV14
clone size: -
CDR3 protein: CASSQVGGRYTYEQYF
CDR3 DNA: TGTGCCAGCAGCCAAGTAGGCGGGAGATACACCTACGAGCAGTACTTC

J gene: TRBJ2-1
D gene: TRBD1
V gene: TRBV6-1
clone size: many
CDR3 protein: CASSSPRDRGPYNEQFF
CDR3 DNA: TGTGCCAGCAGCTCCCCCCGGGACAGGGGTCCCTACAATGAGCAGTTCTTC

J gene: TRBJ2-3
D gene: -
V gene: TRBV2
clone size: -
CDR3 protein: CASSAGGGPTDTQYF
CDR3 DNA: TGTGCCAGCAGTGCGGGCGGGGGCCCCACAGATACGCAGTATTTT

J gene: TRBJ1-6
D gene: -
V gene: TRBV4-1
clone size: once
CDR3 protein: CASSQDKSSYNSPLHF
CDR3 DNA: TGCGCCAGCAGCCAAGATAAATCCTCCTATAATTCACCCCTCCACTTT

J gene: TRBJ1-2
D gene: TRBD1
V gene: TRBV5-1
clone size: -
CDR3 protein: CASSTGTGGYGYTF
CDR3 DNA: TGCGCCAGCAGTACCGGGACAGGGGGCTATGGCTACACCTTC

J gene: TRBJ1-2
D gene: -
V gene: TRBV5-1
clone size: -
CDR3 protein: CASSPRPGGTYGYTF
CDR3 DNA: TGCGCCAGCAGCCCCAGACCCGGGGGTACCTATGGCTACACCTTC

J gene: TRBJ2-2
D gene: TRBD1
V gene: TRBV11-2
clone size: -
CDR3 protein: CASSGRQGSTGELFF
CDR3 DNA: TGTGCCAGCAGCGGCCGACAGGGGAGCACCGGGGAGCTGTTTTTT

J gene: TRBJ2-1
D gene: -
V gene: TRBV11-2
clone size: many
CDR3 protein: CASSLWPEAGQETNEQFF
CDR3 DNA: TGTGCCAGCAGCTTATGGCCGGAGGCGGGACAAGAAACTAATGAGCAGTTCTTC

J gene: TRBJ2-1
D gene: -
V gene: TRBV29-1
clone size: -
CDR3 protein: CSVRLDVHNEQFF
CDR3 DNA: TGCAGCGTCAGGCTAGATGTCCACAATGAGCAGTTCTTC

J gene: TRBJ1-5
D gene: TRBD1
V gene: TRBV28
clone size: -
CDR3 protein: CASSQDRPQPQHF
CDR3 DNA: TGTGCCAGCAGTCAGGACAGGCCTCAGCCCCAGCATTTT

J gene: TRBJ2-7
D gene: -
V gene: TRBV2
clone size: -
CDR3 protein: CASSTRGEQGTYEQYF
CDR3 DNA: TGTGCCAGCAGTACCCGGGGGGAACAGGGGACCTACGAGCAGTACTTC

J gene: TRBJ2-2
D gene: -
V gene: TRBV7-2
clone size: many
CDR3 protein: CASSLSRYLVFLENTGELFF
CDR3 DNA: TGTGCCAGCAGCCTTTCCCGGTACCTAGTTTTCTTAGAGAACACCGGGGAGCTGTTTTTT

J gene: TRBJ2-1
D gene: -
V gene: TRBV12-3/TRBV12-4
clone size: few
CDR3 protein: CASREYNEQFF
CDR3 DNA: TGTGCCAGCAGGGAGTACAATGAGCAGTTCTTC

J gene: TRBJ2-7
D gene: TRBD2
V gene: TRBV5-1
clone size: few
CDR3 protein: CASSLAGGPGEQYF
CDR3 DNA: TGCGCCAGCAGCTTGGCGGGAGGGCCGGGCGAGCAGTACTTC

J gene: TRBJ2-7
D gene: -
V gene: TRBV29-1
clone size: few
CDR3 protein: CSVEGLTSYEQYF
CDR3 DNA: TGCAGCGTTGAGGGGCTGACCTCCTACGAGCAGTACTTC

J gene: TRBJ1-1
D gene: -
V gene: TRBV7-9
clone size: many
CDR3 protein: CASSLYRVTEAFF
CDR3 DNA: TGTGCCAGCAGCTTATACAGGGTAACTGAAGCTTTCTTT

J gene: TRBJ2-1
D gene: -
V gene: TRBV10-3
clone size: many
CDR3 protein: CAISETGGNEQFF
CDR3 DNA: TGTGCCATCAGTGAGACTGGAGGGAATGAGCAGTTCTTC

J gene: TRBJ1-1
D gene: -
V gene: TRBV7-2
clone size: many
CDR3 protein: CASTFGATEAFF
CDR3 DNA: TGTGCCAGCACCTTTGGGGCCACTGAAGCTTTCTTT

J gene: TRBJ2-7
D gene: -
V gene: TRBV5-6
clone size: many
CDR3 protein: CASSSTPYEQYF
CDR3 DNA: TGTGCCAGCAGCTCGACGCCCTACGAGCAGTACTTC

J gene: TRBJ2-7
D gene: TRBD1
V gene: TRBV6-1
clone size: -
CDR3 protein: CASGRTGGHEQYF
CDR3 DNA: TGTGCCAGCGGGAGGACAGGGGGCCACGAGCAGTACTTC